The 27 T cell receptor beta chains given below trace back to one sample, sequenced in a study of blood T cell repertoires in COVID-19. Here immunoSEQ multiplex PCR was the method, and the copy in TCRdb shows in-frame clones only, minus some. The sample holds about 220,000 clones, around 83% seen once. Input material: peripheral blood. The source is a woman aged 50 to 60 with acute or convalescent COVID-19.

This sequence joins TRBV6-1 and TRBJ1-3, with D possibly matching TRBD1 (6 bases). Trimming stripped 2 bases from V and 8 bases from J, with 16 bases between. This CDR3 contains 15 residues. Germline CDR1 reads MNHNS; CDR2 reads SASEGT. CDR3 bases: TGTGCCAGCAGTGAAACAGGGCGTTTGGGGGACACCATATATTTT. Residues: CASSETGRLGDTIYF.

The CDR3 sequence is CASSLDPGPGELFF. DNA for the CDR3: TGTGCCAGCAGCTTAGATCCAGGGCCCGGGGAGCTGTTTTTT. The chain has TRBV11-3 and TRBJ2-2; possibly TRBD1 for D (5 bases). This CDR3 region has 14 residues. CDR1 and CDR2 from the germline V gene are SGHNT and YENEEA. Trimming cost V 0 bases and J 6 bases, with 8 bases left between them.

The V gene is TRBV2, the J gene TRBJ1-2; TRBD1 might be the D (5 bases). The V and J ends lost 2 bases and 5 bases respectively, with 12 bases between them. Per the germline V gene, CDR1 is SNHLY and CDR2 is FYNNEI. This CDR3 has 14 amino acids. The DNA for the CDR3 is TGTGCCAGCAGTGAATGGGGCAGGGAATATGGCTACACCTTC. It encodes CASSEWGREYGYTF.

CDR3 in DNA: TGTGCCAGCAGTTCCCAAGGCAGAGGATTAAGCTCCTACGAGCAGTACTTC. This gives the protein CASSSQGRGLSSYEQYF. This chain uses TRBV27 with TRBJ2-7; D unresolved. V was shortened by 4 bases and J by 0 bases, with 19 bases between the two germline ends. The CDR3 covers 17 residues. The germline V gene encodes CDR1 MNHEY and CDR2 SMNVEV (reference sequence).

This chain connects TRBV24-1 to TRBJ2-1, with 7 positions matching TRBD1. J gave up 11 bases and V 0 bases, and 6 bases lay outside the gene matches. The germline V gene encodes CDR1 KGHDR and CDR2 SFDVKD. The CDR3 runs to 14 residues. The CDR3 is CATSDLFGQDQQFF. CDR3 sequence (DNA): TGTGCCACCAGTGATTTGTTCGGACAGGACCAGCAGTTCTTC.

The CDR3 spells CASSKTQGGGWYF. The CDR3 coding sequence is TGTGCCAGCAGCAAAACCCAAGGGGGAGGGTGGTACTTC. J is TRBJ2-4 and V is TRBV14; D might be TRBD2 (7 bases). The CDR3 sequence is 13 residues long. Germline V CDR1 and CDR2: SGHDN, FVKESK. The germline V and J ends were trimmed by 5 bases and 15 bases, with 20 bases remaining between them. Full variable domain (missing parts from reference TRBV14 and TRBJ2-4): EAGVTQFPSHSVIEKGQTVTLRCDPISGHDNLYWYRRVMGKEIKFLLHFVKESKQDESGMPNNRFLAERTGGTYSTLKVQPAELEDSGVYFCASSKTQGGGWYFGAGTRLSVL.

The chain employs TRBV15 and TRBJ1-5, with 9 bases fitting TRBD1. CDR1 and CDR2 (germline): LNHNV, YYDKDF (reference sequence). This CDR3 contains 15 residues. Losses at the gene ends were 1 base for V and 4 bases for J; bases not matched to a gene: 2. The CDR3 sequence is CATSRGGTGNQPQHF. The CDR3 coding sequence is TGTGCCACCAGCAGAGGGGGGACAGGGAATCAGCCCCAGCATTTT.

CDR3 residues: CAWSGTRARLAGAPDTQYF. In DNA form, the CDR3 reads TGTGCCTGGAGTGGTACACGAGCGAGACTAGCGGGAGCCCCAGATACGCAGTATTTT. The chain carries TRBV30 and TRBJ2-3, with 12 positions matching TRBD2. This CDR3 has 19 residues. V trimming: 1 base; J trimming: 4 bases; junction bases outside the gene matches: 15. Germline assignment: CDR1 GTSNPN and CDR2 SVGIG (reference sequence).

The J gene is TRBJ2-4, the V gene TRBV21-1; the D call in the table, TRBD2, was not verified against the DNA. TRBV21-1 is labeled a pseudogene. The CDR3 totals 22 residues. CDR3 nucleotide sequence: TGTGCCAGCAGCAAAGCGTGGGTTGTTGGGCTAGCGGTTAGGCTAGCCAAAAACATTCAGTACTTC. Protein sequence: CASSKAWVVGLAVRLAKNIQYF.

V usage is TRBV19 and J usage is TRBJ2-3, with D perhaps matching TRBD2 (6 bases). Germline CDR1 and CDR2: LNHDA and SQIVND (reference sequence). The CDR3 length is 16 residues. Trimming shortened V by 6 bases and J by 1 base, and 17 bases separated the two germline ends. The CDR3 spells CASSLGLTRGTDTQYF. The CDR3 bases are TGTGCCAGTAGCCTCGGGCTGACTAGGGGCACAGATACGCAGTATTTT.

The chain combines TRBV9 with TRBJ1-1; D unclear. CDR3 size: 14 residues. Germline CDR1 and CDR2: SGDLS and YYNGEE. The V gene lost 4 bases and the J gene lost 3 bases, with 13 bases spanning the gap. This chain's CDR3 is CASSSRGLDTEAFF. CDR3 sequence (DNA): TGTGCCAGCAGCTCCCGCGGGTTGGACACTGAAGCTTTCTTT. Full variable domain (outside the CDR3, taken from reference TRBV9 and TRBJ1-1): DSGVTQTPKHLITATGQRVTLRCSPRSGDLSVYWYQQSLDQGLQFLIQYYNGEERAKGNILERFSAQQFPDLHSELNLSSLELGDSALYFCASSSRGLDTEAFFGQGTRLTVV.

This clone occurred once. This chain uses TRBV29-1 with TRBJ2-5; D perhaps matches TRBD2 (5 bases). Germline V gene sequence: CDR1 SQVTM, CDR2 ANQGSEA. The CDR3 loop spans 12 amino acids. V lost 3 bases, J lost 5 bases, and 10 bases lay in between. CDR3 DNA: TGCAGCGTTGAGAGGGTGGGGGAGACCCAGTACTTC. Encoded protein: CSVERVGETQYF.

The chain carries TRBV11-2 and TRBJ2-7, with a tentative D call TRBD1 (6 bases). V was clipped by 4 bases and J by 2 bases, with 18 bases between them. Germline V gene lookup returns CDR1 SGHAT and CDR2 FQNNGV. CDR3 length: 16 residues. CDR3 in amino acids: CASSSLPTGHTYEQYF. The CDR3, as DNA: TGTGCCAGCAGCTCCTTACCGACGGGACACACCTACGAGCAGTACTTC.

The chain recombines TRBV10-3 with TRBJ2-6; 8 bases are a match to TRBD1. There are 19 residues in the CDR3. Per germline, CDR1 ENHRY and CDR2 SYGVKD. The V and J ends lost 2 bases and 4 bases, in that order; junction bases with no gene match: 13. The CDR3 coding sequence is TGTGCCATCAGTGAGACGGGGGACAGGCTATCATCCGGGGCCAACGTCCTGACTTTC. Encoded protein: CAISETGDRLSSGANVLTF.

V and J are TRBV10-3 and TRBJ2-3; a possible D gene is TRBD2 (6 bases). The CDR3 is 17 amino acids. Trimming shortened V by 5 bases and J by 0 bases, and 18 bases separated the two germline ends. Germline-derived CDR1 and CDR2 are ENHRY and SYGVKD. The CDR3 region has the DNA TGTGCCATCAGTCGAGAAGGGACTCGCACTAGCACAGATACGCAGTATTTT. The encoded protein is CAISREGTRTSTDTQYF.

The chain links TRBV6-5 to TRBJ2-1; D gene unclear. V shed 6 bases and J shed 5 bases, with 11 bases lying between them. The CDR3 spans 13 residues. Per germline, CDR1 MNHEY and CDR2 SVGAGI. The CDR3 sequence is CASSRIGDNEQFF. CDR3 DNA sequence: TGTGCCAGCAGCAGAATAGGAGACAATGAGCAGTTCTTC.

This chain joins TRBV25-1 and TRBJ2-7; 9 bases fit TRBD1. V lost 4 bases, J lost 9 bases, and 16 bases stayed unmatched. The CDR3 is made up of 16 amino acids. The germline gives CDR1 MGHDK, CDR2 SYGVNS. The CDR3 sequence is CASSGPSGTGFKMQYF. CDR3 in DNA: TGTGCCAGCAGTGGTCCTTCCGGGACAGGGTTCAAGATGCAGTACTTC.

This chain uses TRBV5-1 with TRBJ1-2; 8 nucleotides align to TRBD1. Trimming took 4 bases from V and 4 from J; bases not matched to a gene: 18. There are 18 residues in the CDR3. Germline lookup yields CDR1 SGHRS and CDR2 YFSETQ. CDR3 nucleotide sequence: TGCGCCAGCAGCCCAATGGGACAGGCCCAACGGGAAGCCTATGGCTACACCTTC. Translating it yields CASSPMGQAQREAYGYTF.

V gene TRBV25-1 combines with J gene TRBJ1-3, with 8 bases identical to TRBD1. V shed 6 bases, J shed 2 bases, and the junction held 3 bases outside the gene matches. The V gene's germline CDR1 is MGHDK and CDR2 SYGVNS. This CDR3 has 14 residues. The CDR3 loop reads CASSKQGAGNTIYF. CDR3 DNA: TGTGCCAGCAGCAAACAGGGGGCTGGAAACACCATATATTTT.

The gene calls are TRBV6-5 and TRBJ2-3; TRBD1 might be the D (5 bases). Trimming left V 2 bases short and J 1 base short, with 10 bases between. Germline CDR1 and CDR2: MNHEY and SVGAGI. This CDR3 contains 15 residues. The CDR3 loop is CASSYAGSGTDTQYF. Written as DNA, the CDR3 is TGTGCCAGCAGTTACGCAGGGTCGGGCACAGATACGCAGTATTTT.

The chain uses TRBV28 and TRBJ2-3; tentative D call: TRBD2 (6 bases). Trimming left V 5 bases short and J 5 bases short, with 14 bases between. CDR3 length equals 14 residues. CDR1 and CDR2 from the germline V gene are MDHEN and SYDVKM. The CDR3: CASSPKGGEDTQYF. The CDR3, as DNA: TGTGCCAGCAGTCCTAAGGGCGGGGAAGATACGCAGTATTTT.

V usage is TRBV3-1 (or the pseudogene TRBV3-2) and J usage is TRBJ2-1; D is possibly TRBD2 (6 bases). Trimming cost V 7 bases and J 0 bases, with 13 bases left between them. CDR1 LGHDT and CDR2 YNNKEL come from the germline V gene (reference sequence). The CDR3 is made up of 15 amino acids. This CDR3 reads CASMLVGSSYNEQFF. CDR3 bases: TGTGCCAGCATGTTGGTCGGGAGCTCCTACAATGAGCAGTTCTTC.

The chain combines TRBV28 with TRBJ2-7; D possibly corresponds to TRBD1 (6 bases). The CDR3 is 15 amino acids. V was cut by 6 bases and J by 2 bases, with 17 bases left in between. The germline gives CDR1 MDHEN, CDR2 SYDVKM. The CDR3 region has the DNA TGTGCCAGCAGCTCAACTAGGACAGCCCCCTACGAGCAGTACTTC. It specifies CASSSTRTAPYEQYF.

The CDR3 loop is CASSLLERYGYTF. Here the CDR3 DNA reads TGTGCCAGTAGTCTCCTCGAGAGGTACGGCTACACCTTC. The chain carries TRBV19 and TRBJ1-2; D is unclear. V dropped 5 bases and J dropped 8 bases, with 15 bases sitting between them. The germline V gene encodes CDR1 LNHDA and CDR2 SQIVND (reference sequence). The CDR3 is 13 residues long.

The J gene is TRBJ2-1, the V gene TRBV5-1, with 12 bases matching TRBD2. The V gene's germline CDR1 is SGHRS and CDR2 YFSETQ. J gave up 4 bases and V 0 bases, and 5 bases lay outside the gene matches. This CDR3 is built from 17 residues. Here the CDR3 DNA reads TGCGCCAGCAGCTTGGGGTCCGGACTAGCGGGGTACAATGAGCAGTTCTTC. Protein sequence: CASSLGSGLAGYNEQFF.

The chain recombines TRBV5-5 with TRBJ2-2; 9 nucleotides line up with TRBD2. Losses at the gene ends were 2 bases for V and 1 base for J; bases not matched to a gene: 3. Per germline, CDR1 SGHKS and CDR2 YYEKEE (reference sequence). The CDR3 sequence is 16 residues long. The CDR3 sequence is CASSLSSGKNTGELFF. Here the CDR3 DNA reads TGTGCCAGCAGCTTATCTAGCGGGAAGAACACCGGGGAGCTGTTTTTT.

The CDR3 DNA reads TGTGCCAGCTCACCTCAGGGGGCAGACGGTAACACCATATATTTT. Translating gives CASSPQGADGNTIYF. This chain links TRBV18 with TRBJ1-3, with 8 nucleotides matching TRBD1. Trimming removed 3 bases from V and 7 bases from J; junction bases left unmatched: 8. In germline, CDR1 is KGHSH, CDR2 LQKENI. The CDR3 extends over 15 amino acids.